Below, 2 T cell receptor beta chains from the same sample are listed, as sequenced in a study of CD8 T cells in ankylosing spondylitis. In TCRdb, the 5' RACE reads were re-called with MiXCR into one record per CDR3 protein. Of around 300,000 distinct CDR3 sequences listed, around 21% are singletons. The sample taken for sequencing was blood, either unsorted or a sorted T cell fraction (not recorded which). The source of these receptors is a female donor with ankylosing spondylitis or in good health (not recorded which).

DNA of the CDR3: TGCAGTGCTAGTTCCGGAGATGAGCAGTTCTTC. This sequence encodes CSASSGDEQFF. This chain links TRBV20-1 with TRBJ2-1; D unclear. Germline V gives CDR1 DFQATT, CDR2 SNEGSKA (reference sequence). The CDR3 is 11 amino acids. Between the trimmed V and J ends, which lost 3 bases and 8 bases, there was a span of 8 bases.

This clonotype has only a few counts. The rearrangement links TRBV28 to TRBJ1-3; D gene uncertain. The V end was cut by 5 bases, the J end by 5 bases, with 13 bases between. CDR1 is MDHEN and CDR2 is SYDVKM in the germline V gene. This CDR3 has 14 residues. CDR3 sequence reads: CASSRGGMRNTIYF. The DNA of the CDR3 is TGTGCCAGCAGTCGGGGTGGGATGAGAAACACCATATATTTT. Variable domain in full (rest from reference TRBV28 and TRBJ1-3): DVKVTQSSRYLVKRTGEKVFLECVQDMDHENMFWYRQDPGLGLRLIYFSYDVKMKEKGDIPEGYSVSREKKERFSLILESASTNQTSMYLCASSRGGMRNTIYFGEGSWLTVV.